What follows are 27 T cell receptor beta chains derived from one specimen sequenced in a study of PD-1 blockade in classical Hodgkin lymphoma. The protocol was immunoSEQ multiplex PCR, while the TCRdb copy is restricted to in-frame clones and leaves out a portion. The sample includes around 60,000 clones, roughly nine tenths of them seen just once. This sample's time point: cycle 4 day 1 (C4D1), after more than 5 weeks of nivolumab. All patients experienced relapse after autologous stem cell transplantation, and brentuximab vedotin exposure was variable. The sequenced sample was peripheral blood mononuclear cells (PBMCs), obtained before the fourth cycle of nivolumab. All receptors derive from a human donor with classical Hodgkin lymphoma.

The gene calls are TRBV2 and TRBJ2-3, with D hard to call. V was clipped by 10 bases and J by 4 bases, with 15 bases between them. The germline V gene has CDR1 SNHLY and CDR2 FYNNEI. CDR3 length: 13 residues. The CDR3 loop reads CANSMLEADTQYF. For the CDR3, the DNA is TGTGCCAACTCGATGCTTGAGGCAGATACGCAGTATTTT.

In DNA form, the CDR3 reads TGCGCCAGCAGTGACGGGTATGGCTACACCTTC. It codes for CASSDGYGYTF. The chain recombines TRBV10-1 with TRBJ1-2; no clear D gene. Germline CDR1 and CDR2: WNHNN and SYGVQD (reference sequence). V was trimmed by 3 bases and J by 5 bases, leaving 4 bases between them. The CDR3 extends over 11 amino acids.

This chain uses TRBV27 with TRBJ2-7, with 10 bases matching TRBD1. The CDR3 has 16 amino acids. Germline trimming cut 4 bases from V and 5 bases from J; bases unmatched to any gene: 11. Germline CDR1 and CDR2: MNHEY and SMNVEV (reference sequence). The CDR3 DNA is TGTGCCAGCAGTTATTACAGGACAGGGGGATCTCACGAGCAGTACTTC. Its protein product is CASSYYRTGGSHEQYF.

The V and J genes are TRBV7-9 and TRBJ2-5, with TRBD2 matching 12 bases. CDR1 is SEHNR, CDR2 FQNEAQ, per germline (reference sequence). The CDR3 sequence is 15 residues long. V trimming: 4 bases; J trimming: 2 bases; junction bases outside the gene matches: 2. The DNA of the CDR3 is TGTGCCAGCAGCTCCGGACTAGCGGGGCAAGAGACCCAGTACTTC. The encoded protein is CASSSGLAGQETQYF.

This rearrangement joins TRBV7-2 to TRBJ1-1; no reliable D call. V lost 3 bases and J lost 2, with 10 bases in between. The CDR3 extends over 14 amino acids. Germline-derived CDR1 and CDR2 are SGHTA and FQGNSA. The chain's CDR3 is CASSFSGSNTEAFF. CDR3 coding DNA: TGTGCCAGCAGCTTTTCGGGATCAAACACTGAAGCTTTCTTT.

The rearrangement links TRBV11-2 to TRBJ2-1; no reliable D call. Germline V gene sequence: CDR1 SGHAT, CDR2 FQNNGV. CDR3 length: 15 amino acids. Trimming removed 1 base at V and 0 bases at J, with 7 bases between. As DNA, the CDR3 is TGTGCCAGCAGCTTAGGGGCGAACTCCTACAATGAGCAGTTCTTC. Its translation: CASSLGANSYNEQFF.

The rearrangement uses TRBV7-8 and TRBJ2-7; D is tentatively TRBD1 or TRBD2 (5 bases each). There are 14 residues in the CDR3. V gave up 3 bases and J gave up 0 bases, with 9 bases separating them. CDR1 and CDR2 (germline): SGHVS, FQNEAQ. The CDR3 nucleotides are TGTGCCAGCAGCTTCGGGGCCAGCTCCTACGAGCAGTACTTC. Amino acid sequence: CASSFGASSYEQYF.

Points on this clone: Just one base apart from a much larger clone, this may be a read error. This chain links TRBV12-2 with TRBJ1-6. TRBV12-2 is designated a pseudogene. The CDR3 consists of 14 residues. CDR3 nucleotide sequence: TGTGCAAGGCGCTTAGGGGGGGGGAATTCACCCCTCCACTTT. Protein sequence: CARRLGGGNSPLHF.

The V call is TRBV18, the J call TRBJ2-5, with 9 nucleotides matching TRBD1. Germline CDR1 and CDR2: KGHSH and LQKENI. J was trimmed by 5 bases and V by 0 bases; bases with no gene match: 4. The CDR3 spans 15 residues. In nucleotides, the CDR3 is TGTGCCAGCTCACCACCGGGGACAGGGATGGAGACCCAGTACTTC. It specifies CASSPPGTGMETQYF.

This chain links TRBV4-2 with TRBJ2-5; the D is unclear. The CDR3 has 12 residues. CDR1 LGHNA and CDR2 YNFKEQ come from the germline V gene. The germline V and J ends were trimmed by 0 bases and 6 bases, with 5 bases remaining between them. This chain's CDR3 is CASSQDRKTQYF. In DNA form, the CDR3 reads TGTGCCAGCAGCCAAGATCGAAAGACCCAGTACTTC.

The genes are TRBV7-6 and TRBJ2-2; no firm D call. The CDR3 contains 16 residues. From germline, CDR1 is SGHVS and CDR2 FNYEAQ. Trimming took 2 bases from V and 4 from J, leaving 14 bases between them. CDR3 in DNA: TGTGCCAGCAGCTTAAGGAATAGCCTTGTCACCGGGGAGCTGTTTTTT. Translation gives CASSLRNSLVTGELFF.

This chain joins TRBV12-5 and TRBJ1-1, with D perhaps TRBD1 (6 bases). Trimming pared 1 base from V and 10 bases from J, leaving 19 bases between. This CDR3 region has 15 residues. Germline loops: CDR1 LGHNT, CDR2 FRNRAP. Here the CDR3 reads CASGLGTTGFGAAFF. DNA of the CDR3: TGTGCTAGTGGTTTGGGGACAACAGGGTTCGGGGCAGCTTTCTTT.

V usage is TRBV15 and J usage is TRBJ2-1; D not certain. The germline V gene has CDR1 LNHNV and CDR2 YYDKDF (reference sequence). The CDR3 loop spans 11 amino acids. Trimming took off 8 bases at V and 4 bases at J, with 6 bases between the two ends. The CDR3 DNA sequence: TGTGCCACCTCTCGATACAATGAGCAGTTCTTC. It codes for CATSRYNEQFF.

The CDR3 sequence: CASSDYGRPRSSYEQYF. CDR3 bases: TGTGCCAGCAGTGACTACGGTCGACCCCGGAGCTCCTACGAGCAGTACTTC. The genes are TRBV6-1 and TRBJ2-7; D uncertain. CDR1 and CDR2 from the germline V gene are MNHNS and SASEGT. The CDR3 has 17 amino acids. V was clipped by 3 bases and J by 0 bases, with 18 bases between them.

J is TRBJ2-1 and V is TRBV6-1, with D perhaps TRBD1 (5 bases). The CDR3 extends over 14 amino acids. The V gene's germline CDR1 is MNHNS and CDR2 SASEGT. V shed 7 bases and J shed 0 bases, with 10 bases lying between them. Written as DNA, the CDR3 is TGTGCCAGCAACAGGCCTTACTCCTACAATGAGCAGTTCTTC. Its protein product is CASNRPYSYNEQFF.

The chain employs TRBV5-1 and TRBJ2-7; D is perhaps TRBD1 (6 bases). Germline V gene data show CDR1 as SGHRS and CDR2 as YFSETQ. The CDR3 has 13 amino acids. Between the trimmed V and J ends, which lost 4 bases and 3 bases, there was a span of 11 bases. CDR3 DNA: TGCGCCAGCAGCCCTAGACAGGACTACGAGCAGTACTTC. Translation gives CASSPRQDYEQYF.

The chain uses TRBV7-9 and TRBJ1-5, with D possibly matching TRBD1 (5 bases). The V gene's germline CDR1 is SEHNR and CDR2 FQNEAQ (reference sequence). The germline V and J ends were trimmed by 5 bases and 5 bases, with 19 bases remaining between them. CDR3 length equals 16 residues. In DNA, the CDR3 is TGTGCCAGCAGCACTTATCAGGGCCCTGGGCATCAGCCCCAGCATTTT. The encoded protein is CASSTYQGPGHQPQHF.

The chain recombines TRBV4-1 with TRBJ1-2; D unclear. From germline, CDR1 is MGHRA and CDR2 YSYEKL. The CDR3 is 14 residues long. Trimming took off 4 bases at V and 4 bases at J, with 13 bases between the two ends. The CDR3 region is CASSPLGGAYGYTF. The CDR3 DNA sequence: TGCGCCAGCAGCCCCCTGGGCGGAGCCTATGGCTACACCTTC.

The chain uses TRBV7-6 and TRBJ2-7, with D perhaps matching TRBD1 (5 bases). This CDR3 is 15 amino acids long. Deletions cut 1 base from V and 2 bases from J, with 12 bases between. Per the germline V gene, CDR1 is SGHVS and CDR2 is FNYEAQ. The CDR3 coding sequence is TGTGCCAGCAGCTTAGAAACAGGCCCGACCTACGAGCAGTACTTC. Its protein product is CASSLETGPTYEQYF. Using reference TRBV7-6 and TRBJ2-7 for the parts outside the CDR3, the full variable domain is GAGVSQSPRYKVTKRGQDVALRCDPISGHVSLYWYRQALGQGPEFLTYFNYEAQQDKSGLPNDRFSAERPEGSISTLTIQRTEQRDSAMYRCASSLETGPTYEQYFGPGTRLTVT.

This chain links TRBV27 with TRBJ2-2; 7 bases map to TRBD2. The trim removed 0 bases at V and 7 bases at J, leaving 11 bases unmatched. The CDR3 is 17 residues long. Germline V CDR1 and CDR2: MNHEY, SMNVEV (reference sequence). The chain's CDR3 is CASSLSWQRGSGGELFF. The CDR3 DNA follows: TGTGCCAGCAGTTTATCGTGGCAGCGGGGTTCGGGCGGGGAGCTGTTTTTT.

The CDR3, as DNA: TGTGCCAGCAGTGAATCCGTGACAGCTAACTATGGCTACACCTTC. Protein product: CASSESVTANYGYTF. V gene TRBV6-1 combines with J gene TRBJ1-2; tentatively, D is TRBD1 (5 bases). The germline V and J ends were trimmed by 2 bases and 0 bases, with 10 bases remaining between them. CDR3 length: 15 residues. Germline V gene sequence: CDR1 MNHNS, CDR2 SASEGT.

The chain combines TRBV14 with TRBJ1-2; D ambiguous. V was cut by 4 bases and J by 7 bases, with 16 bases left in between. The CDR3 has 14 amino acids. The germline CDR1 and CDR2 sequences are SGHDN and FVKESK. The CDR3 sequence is CASSRSMTLGGYTF. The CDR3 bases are TGTGCCAGCAGCCGCAGTATGACCCTAGGTGGCTACACCTTC.

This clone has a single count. This CDR3 reads CASSLGGRGQPQHF. The CDR3 bases are TGTGCCAGCAGCTTAGGGGGGCGCGGTCAGCCCCAGCATTTT. The chain joins TRBV7-9 to TRBJ1-5; the D gene is possibly TRBD1 (6 bases). The CDR3 length is 14 residues. Germline V gene sequence: CDR1 SEHNR, CDR2 FQNEAQ (reference sequence). Trimming pared 1 base from V and 6 bases from J, leaving 10 bases between.

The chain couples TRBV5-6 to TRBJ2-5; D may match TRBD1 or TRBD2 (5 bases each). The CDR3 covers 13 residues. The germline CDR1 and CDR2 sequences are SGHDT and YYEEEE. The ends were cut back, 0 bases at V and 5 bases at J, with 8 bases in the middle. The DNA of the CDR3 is TGTGCCAGCAGCTTGGGAGGGGTGGAGACCCAGTACTTC. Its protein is CASSLGGVETQYF.

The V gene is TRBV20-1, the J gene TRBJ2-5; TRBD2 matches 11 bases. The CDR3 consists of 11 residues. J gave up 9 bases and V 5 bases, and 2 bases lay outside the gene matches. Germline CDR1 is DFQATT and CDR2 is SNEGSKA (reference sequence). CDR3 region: CSALSGGAQYF. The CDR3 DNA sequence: TGCAGTGCTCTTAGCGGGGGGGCCCAGTACTTC.

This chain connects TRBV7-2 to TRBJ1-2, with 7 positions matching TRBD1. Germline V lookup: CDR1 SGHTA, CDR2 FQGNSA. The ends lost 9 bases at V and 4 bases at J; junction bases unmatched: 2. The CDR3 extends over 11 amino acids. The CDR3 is CARWDSYGYTF. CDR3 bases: TGTGCCAGGTGGGACAGCTATGGCTACACCTTC.

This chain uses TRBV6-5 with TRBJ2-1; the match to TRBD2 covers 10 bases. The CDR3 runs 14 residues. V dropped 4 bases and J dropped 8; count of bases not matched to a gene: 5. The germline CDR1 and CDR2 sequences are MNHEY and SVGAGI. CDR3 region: CASSSAGGLYEQFF. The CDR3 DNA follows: TGTGCCAGCAGTTCAGCGGGGGGGTTGTATGAGCAGTTCTTC.